The rows below give T cell receptor beta chains drawn from one sample of a study of cytomegalovirus exposure and HLA in healthy donors. Generated by immunoSEQ multiplex PCR, the TCRdb table keeps only in-frame clones and is missing some. The table records around 200,000 clones, 60% to 85% of them present only once. Source material: PBMCs. These receptors were taken from a man between 40 and 49 years old in good health and CMV-seronegative. The CDR3 runs from the conserved cysteine through the conserved F or W. Fields, in order: J gene, clone size, V gene, CDR3 length, D gene, CDR3 DNA, CDR3 protein. The D gene is left open where the match is weak. Clone size appears in some rows only: once, few, many, or a class for an expanded clone.

>TRBJ1-1|once|TRBV29-1|15|NA
TGCAGCGTTGACTCAGCAACCCGGGTAAACACTGAAGCTTTCTTT
CSVDSATRVNTEAFF
>TRBJ2-7|NA|TRBV15|16|TRBD2
TGTGCCACCAGCTCCAGACTAGCGGGAGTGAACTACGAGCAGTACTTC
CATSSRLAGVNYEQYF
>TRBJ1-5|NA|TRBV7-2|15|NA
TGTGCCAGCAGCGAACTACAGGGTTCCAATCAGCCCCAGCATTTT
CASSELQGSNQPQHF
>TRBJ1-5|few|TRBV10-3|15|TRBD1
TGTGCCATCAGTGCACAACAGGGGGCTGGTCAGCCCCAGCATTTT
CAISAQQGAGQPQHF
>TRBJ2-3|NA|TRBV19|14|NA
TGTGCCAGTAGTATGGGGCAGGGAACAGATACGCAGTATTTT
CASSMGQGTDTQYF
>TRBJ2-1|NA|TRBV7-2|15|TRBD2
TGTGCCAGCAGCCCGACTAGCGGGGGAAACAATGAGCAGTTCTTC
CASSPTSGGNNEQFF
>TRBJ1-1|once|TRBV7-9|13|TRBD1
TGTGCCAGCAGCTTAGGACAGGGCACTGAAGCTTTCTTT
CASSLGQGTEAFF
>TRBJ2-3|NA|TRBV9|18|TRBD2
TGTGCCAGCAGCGCACAGCCATCGGGTAGCGGGAGGGCAGATACGCAGTATTTT
CASSAQPSGSGRADTQYF
>TRBJ2-5|NA|TRBV19|15|TRBD2
TGTGCCAGTAGTCGGACTAGCGGGAACCAAGAGACCCAGTACTTC
CASSRTSGNQETQYF
>TRBJ2-1|NA|TRBV4-3|13|NA
TGCGCCAGCAGCCAAGATAGGGGAGGAGAGCAGTTCTTC
CASSQDRGGEQFF